The next 16 T cell receptor beta chains were all read from a single sample in a study of T cells in Graves' hyperthyroidism and ophthalmopathy. Researchers took RNA transcripts and amplified the TCR beta CDR3 regions from them. An initial round of RT-PCR targeting the TCR CDR3 relied on the HTBI primer set. TCRdb called the multiplex PCR reads again in MiXCR, with one record for every CDR3 protein. Counted here are approximately 330,000 distinct CDR3 sequences, 20% to 25% occurring once; the ten biggest clones make up over 40%. Source material: blood. These receptors were collected from a woman in her forties or fifties with Graves' hyperthyroidism.

A few counts support this clonotype. The chain has TRBV6-1 and TRBJ1-2; 7 bases agree with TRBD1. This CDR3 has 14 amino acids. V gave up 4 bases and J gave up 0 bases; unmatched junction bases: 2. Germline V lookup: CDR1 MNHNS, CDR2 SASEGT. In DNA form, the CDR3 reads TGTGCCAGCAGTGTGGGACAGCCTAACTATGGCTACACCTTC. As protein: CASSVGQPNYGYTF.

This clonotype was detected many times. The V call is TRBV27, the J call TRBJ2-7, with 8 bases aligning to TRBD1. Trimming took 0 bases from V and 6 from J; bases not matched to a gene: 7. Germline CDR1 is MNHEY and CDR2 is SMNVEV (reference sequence). The CDR3 loop spans 15 amino acids. Written as DNA, the CDR3 is TGTGCCAGCAGTTTATCGACAGGGGAAGCTCGCGAGCAGTACTTC. As protein: CASSLSTGEAREQYF.

Ten or more counts support this clonotype. The CDR3 sequence is CASSLATKGSPLHF. The CDR3 nucleotides read TGCGCCAGCAGCTTGGCTACGAAAGGTTCACCCCTCCACTTT. The chain recombines TRBV5-1 with TRBJ1-6; no reliable D call. The germline V gene has CDR1 SGHRS and CDR2 YFSETQ. V gave up 0 bases and J gave up 9 bases, with 10 bases separating them. The CDR3 covers 14 residues.

V is TRBV20-1 and J is TRBJ1-2, with 7 bases that match TRBD1. Germline CDR1 reads DFQATT; CDR2 reads SNEGSKA (reference sequence). Unmatched junction bases numbered 12, after V lost 3 bases and J lost 8 bases. The CDR3 extends over 14 amino acids. The DNA for the CDR3 is TGCAGTGCTAGGTCAAGACAGGGTTACGGGGGCTACACCTTC. Protein: CSARSRQGYGGYTF.

The DNA for the CDR3 is TGTGCCAGCAGCTTAGCCCCCGGGGGGCTGTCACCCCTCCACTTT. Amino acid sequence: CASSLAPGGLSPLHF. The chain is built from TRBV7-9 and TRBJ1-6, with a weak D call TRBD1 (6 bases). Trimming removed 0 bases at V and 10 bases at J, with 13 bases between. Germline V CDR1 and CDR2: SEHNR, FQNEAQ (reference sequence). This CDR3 is built from 15 residues. Together with reference TRBV7-9 and TRBJ1-6, the CDR3 gives the full variable domain: DTGVSQNPRHKITKRGQNVTFRCDPISEHNRLYWYRQTLGQGPEFLTYFQNEAQLEKSRLLSDRFSAERPKGSFSTLEIQRTEQGDSAMYLCASSLAPGGLSPLHFGNGTRLTVT.

The sample holds many counts of this clonotype. The rearrangement joins TRBV7-2 to TRBJ1-1; no clear D gene. Germline CDR1 reads SGHTA; CDR2 reads FQGNSA. With 5 bases removed from V and 4 bases from J, the gap between germline ends came to 5 bases. The CDR3 sequence is 11 residues long. CDR3 region: CASSRSTEAFF. Here the CDR3 DNA reads TGTGCCAGCAGCAGGAGCACTGAAGCTTTCTTT.

This clonotype was counted a few times. V gene TRBV29-1 combines with J gene TRBJ2-2; 10 positions agree with TRBD1. This CDR3 is 13 amino acids long. V was pared by 7 bases and J by 7 bases, with 6 bases of the junction left unmatched. Germline V gives CDR1 SQVTM, CDR2 ANQGSEA. Here the CDR3 reads CSAGQGVDGELFF. The CDR3 bases are TGCAGCGCTGGACAGGGGGTGGACGGGGAGCTGTTTTTT.

The chain recombines TRBV20-1 with TRBJ1-1; D call uncertain. The V gene's germline CDR1 is DFQATT and CDR2 SNEGSKA (reference sequence). This CDR3 region has 15 residues. V was trimmed by 1 base and J by 3 bases, leaving 15 bases between them. The CDR3: CSARAFSIAYTEAFF. The CDR3 DNA is TGCAGTGCTAGAGCGTTTAGCATAGCTTACACTGAAGCTTTCTTT.

Points on this clonotype: Its ends do not fully match the called genes, so a read error is possible. The CDR3 nucleotides are TGTGCCATCAATGACTCGAAGGTGGCGGGCCCCTACAATGAACAGTTCTTC. It yields the protein CAINDSKVAGPYNEQFF. The chain carries TRBV10-3 and TRBJ2-1, with D perhaps TRBD2 (5 bases). Looked up from germline, CDR1 is ENHRY and CDR2 is SYGVKD. The CDR3 covers 17 residues.

The chain combines TRBV7-9 with TRBJ2-4; D may be TRBD1 (6 bases). With 5 bases removed from V and 0 bases from J, the gap between germline ends came to 11 bases. This CDR3 is 15 amino acids long. Germline CDR1 reads SEHNR; CDR2 reads FQNEAQ (reference sequence). DNA of the CDR3: TGTGCCAGCAGCCGGACAGAGCTAGCCAAAAACATTCAGTACTTC. Amino acids: CASSRTELAKNIQYF.

The gene calls are TRBV9 and TRBJ2-1, with TRBD1 identical over 11 bases. V lost 3 bases, J lost 6 bases, and 5 bases stayed unmatched. The germline CDR1 and CDR2 sequences are SGDLS and YYNGEE. This CDR3 region has 15 residues. The CDR3, as DNA: TGTGCCAGCAGCGCAGTGGACAGGGGGCGCAATGAGCAGTTCTTC. This encodes CASSAVDRGRNEQFF.

This clonotype was found many times. The rearrangement uses TRBV5-1 and TRBJ2-1; D might be TRBD2 (5 bases). CDR1 is SGHRS, CDR2 YFSETQ, per germline. This CDR3 contains 11 residues. V gave up 9 bases and J gave up 7 bases, with 11 bases separating them. CDR3 residues: CATRTGNEQFF. The CDR3 DNA sequence: TGCGCCACCAGGACGGGAAATGAGCAGTTCTTC.

There are many counts of this clonotype. The chain joins TRBV20-1 to TRBJ1-6; perhaps TRBD1 as D (5 bases). This CDR3 has 15 residues. The V gene lost 5 bases and the J gene lost 8 bases, with 19 bases spanning the gap. The germline CDR1 and CDR2 sequences are DFQATT and SNEGSKA (reference sequence). In nucleotides, the CDR3 is TGCAGTGCTCCGACAGCCCTCCCCGGGGATTCACCCCTCCACTTT. Protein product: CSAPTALPGDSPLHF.

The gene calls are TRBV4-1 and TRBJ2-3; D is possibly TRBD2 (5 bases). Trimming stripped 0 bases from V and 1 base from J, with 11 bases between. Germline V gene data show CDR1 as MGHRA and CDR2 as YSYEKL. The CDR3 runs 16 residues. The DNA for the CDR3 is TGCGCCAGCAGCCAAGACCTGAGCGGACGCACAGATACGCAGTATTTT. The encoded protein is CASSQDLSGRTDTQYF.

The V call is TRBV24-1, the J call TRBJ2-1; D remains unclear. This CDR3 spans 13 amino acids. Germline lookup yields CDR1 KGHDR and CDR2 SFDVKD. Trimming shortened V by 1 base and J by 8 bases, and 8 bases separated the two germline ends. CDR3 in DNA: TGTGCCACCAGTGATTTCCCCAGAGATGAGCAGTTCTTC. This translates into CATSDFPRDEQFF.

This clonotype appeared many times. The J gene is TRBJ1-1, the V gene TRBV29-1; the D is unclear. Trimming took off 4 bases at V and 0 bases at J, with 9 bases between the two ends. The CDR3 length is 13 residues. Germline CDR1 reads SQVTM; CDR2 reads ANQGSEA. Here the CDR3 DNA reads TGCAGCGTTGTAACAGAGATGAACACTGAAGCTTTCTTT. Translation gives CSVVTEMNTEAFF.